Sequencing of this T cell receptor (beta chain) was carried out in a study of identical twins. As for this clonotype: The target antigen is unknown.

cDNA molecules carried unique molecular identifiers, and template switching added a universal primer site. TCRdb passed the 5' RACE reads through MiXCR, listing each CDR3 protein once. The table has hundreds of thousands of distinct CDR3 sequences, 15% to 20% seen once. The CDR3 spans 16 residues. Germline-derived CDR1 and CDR2 are LGHNT and FRNRAP. Germline trimming cut 0 bases from V and 6 bases from J; bases unmatched to any gene: 5. Points from the study as a whole: Among beta out-of-frame sequences, excess sharing between twins appeared weaker.

This same sample was also taken into another study, of T cells expressing NK-cell markers. That work contributes: An anti-gamma-delta TCR antibody restricted sorting to alpha-beta TCR T cells in several experiments. There were a few donors in whom these clonotypes also led the CD3+CD56-NKG2C+ fraction.

This clonotype was sampled from a young woman in good health. The rearrangement links TRBV12-5 to TRBJ2-3; 11 bases match TRBD2. The sequencing sample was made of PBMCs. The CDR3 loop reads CASGLVLAGELDTQYF. Written as DNA, the CDR3 is TGTGCTAGTGGTTTGGTACTAGCGGGGGAATTGGATACGCAGTATTTT.